This T cell receptor (beta chain) emerged from a study of blood T cell repertoires in COVID-19. Study in general: Samples taken during acute and convalescent COVID-19 were collected in the United States, Italy and Spain. T cells, B-cell-depleted T cells, or PBMCs supplied cDNA or gDNA.

Germline V gene sequence: CDR1 SGHDT, CDR2 YYEEEE. Trimming took 1 base from V and 3 from J, leaving 16 bases between them. The length of the CDR3 is 16 residues. Original handling: The assay estimated nucleated cells by amplifying reference gene primers. Clones were sequenced by immunoSEQ multiplex PCR, and TCRdb holds only the in-frame ones, with some missing. The DNA was the basis for D and trimming; V, J and clone size are from that table. The profile covers approximately 190,000 clones, with approximately 90% appearing a single time and roughly 6% taken by the ten largest. This TCR was sampled from a man aged 40-49 years with active or convalescent COVID-19. The sample consisted of peripheral blood. This sequence joins TRBV5-6 and TRBJ1-1; possibly TRBD1 for D (6 bases). Written as DNA, the CDR3 is TGTGCCAGCAGCTTGTCAGGGGAGCGACCTTACACTGAAGCTTTCTTT. Protein sequence: CASSLSGERPYTEAFF.